A few counts support the clone carrying this T cell receptor beta chain. Its specificity is not known. Reverse transcription of extracted RNA yielded cDNA, which provided the sequencing template. Some clones are missing from TCRdb's copy, which holds only in-frame ones; the method was immunoSEQ multiplex PCR. The sample yields 100,000 to 150,000 clones, roughly two fifths seen once. This sample is part of a study of CD8+ T cells in alopecia areata. Study-wide background: Treatment of the treated patients consisted of oral tofacitinib, 5 to 10 mg twice daily. Study results and limitations: Alphabeta T cells residing in normal skin are also sequenced in scalp samples.

Peripheral blood and lesional scalp punch biopsies came from alopecia areata patients. The CDR3 is made up of 15 amino acids. The germline gives CDR1 MNHEY, CDR2 SVGAGI. Between the trimmed V and J ends, which lost 3 bases and 4 bases, there was a span of 12 bases. V usage is TRBV6-5 and J usage is TRBJ2-2; a possible D gene is TRBD2 (6 bases). Sequenced sample: CD4+ T cells sorted from blood. This TCR was sampled from a human donor with alopecia areata. DNA for the CDR3: TGTGCCAGCAGTTATAGGAGGGCCGGCACCGGGGAGCTGTTTTTT. Amino acids: CASSYRRAGTGELFF.